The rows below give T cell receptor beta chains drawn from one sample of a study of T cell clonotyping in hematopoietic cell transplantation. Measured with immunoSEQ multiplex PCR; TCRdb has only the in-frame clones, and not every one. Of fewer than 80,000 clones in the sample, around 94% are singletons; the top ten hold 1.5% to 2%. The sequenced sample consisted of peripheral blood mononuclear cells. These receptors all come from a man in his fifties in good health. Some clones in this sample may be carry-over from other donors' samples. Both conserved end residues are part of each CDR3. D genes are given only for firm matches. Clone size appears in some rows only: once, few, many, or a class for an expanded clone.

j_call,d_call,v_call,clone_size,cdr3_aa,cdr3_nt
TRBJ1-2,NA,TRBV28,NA,CASSLSEFNYGYTF,TGTGCCAGCAGTTTGTCCGAATTTAACTATGGCTACACCTTC
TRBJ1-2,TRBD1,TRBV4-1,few,CASSQDSRDRVNNYGYTF,TGCGCCAGCAGCCAAGATAGCCGGGACAGGGTAAATAACTATGGCTACACCTTC
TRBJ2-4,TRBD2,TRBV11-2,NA,CASSLDRELAGLAKNIQYF,TGTGCCAGCAGCTTAGACCGAGAACTAGCGGGTCTAGCCAAAAACATTCAGTACTTC
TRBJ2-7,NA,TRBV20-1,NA,CSAGSYEQYF,TGCAGTGCTGGCTCCTACGAGCAGTACTTC
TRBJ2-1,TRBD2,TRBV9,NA,CASSAGLAHTYNEQFF,TGTGCCAGCAGCGCCGGACTAGCGCACACCTACAATGAGCAGTTCTTC
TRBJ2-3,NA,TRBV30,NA,CAWSPRADPRDTQYF,TGTGCCTGGAGTCCCAGGGCGGATCCCCGAGATACGCAGTATTTT
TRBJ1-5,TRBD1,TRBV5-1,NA,CASSLAGRGPGQPQHF,TGCGCCAGCAGCTTGGCCGGGAGGGGGCCGGGGCAGCCCCAGCATTTT
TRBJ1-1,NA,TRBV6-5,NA,CASSYSARNTEAFF,TGTGCCAGCAGTTACTCAGCCCGGAACACTGAAGCTTTCTTT
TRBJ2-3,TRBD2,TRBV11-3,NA,CASSLSQAGTSATDTQYF,TGTGCCAGCAGCTTGTCTCAAGCCGGGACTAGCGCCACAGATACGCAGTATTTT
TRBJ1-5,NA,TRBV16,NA,CASSQGVNNQPQHF,TGTGCCAGCAGCCAAGGGGTGAACAATCAGCCCCAGCATTTT
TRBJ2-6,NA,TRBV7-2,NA,CASKRDSSSGANVLTF,TGTGCCAGCAAGCGGGACAGCTCCTCTGGGGCCAACGTCCTGACTTTC
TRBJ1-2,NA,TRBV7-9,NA,CASSSSGDGDGYTF,TGTGCCAGCAGCTCTTCAGGGGATGGGGATGGCTACACCTTC
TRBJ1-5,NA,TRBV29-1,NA,CSVATLGGQPQHF,TGCAGCGTCGCGACCCTAGGGGGTCAGCCCCAGCATTTT
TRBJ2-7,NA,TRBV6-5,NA,CATLRTATYEQYF,TGTGCCACCCTGCGGACAGCGACCTACGAGCAGTACTTC
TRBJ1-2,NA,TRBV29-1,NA,CSVWGMSGYGYTF,TGCAGCGTGTGGGGGATGTCGGGCTATGGCTACACCTTC
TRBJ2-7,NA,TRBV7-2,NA,CASTPAPEYEQYF,TGTGCCAGCACCCCAGCCCCGGAGTACGAGCAGTACTTC
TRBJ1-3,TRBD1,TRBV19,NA,CASSSRGRDSSGNTIYF,TGTGCCAGTAGTTCTAGGGGCCGGGACAGCTCTGGAAACACCATATATTTT
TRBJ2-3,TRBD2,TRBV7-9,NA,CASSFSGFSTDTQYF,TGTGCCAGCAGCTTTAGCGGGTTTAGCACAGATACGCAGTATTTT
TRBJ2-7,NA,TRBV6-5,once,CASSSGTPNSYEQYF,TGTGCCAGCAGCTCCGGGACACCTAATTCCTACGAGCAGTACTTC
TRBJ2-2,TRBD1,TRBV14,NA,CASSRTGLDTGELFF,TGTGCCAGCAGCCGGACAGGGCTGGACACCGGGGAGCTGTTTTTT
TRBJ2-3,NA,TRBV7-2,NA,CASRSGLWGTDTQYF,TGTGCCAGCAGATCGGGACTTTGGGGCACAGATACGCAGTATTTT
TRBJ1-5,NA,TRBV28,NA,CASSTPLGQPQHF,TGTGCCAGCAGTACCCCCTTGGGGCAGCCCCAGCATTTT
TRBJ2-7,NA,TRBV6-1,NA,CASSEGWGIKGEQYF,TGTGCCAGCAGTGAAGGTTGGGGGATTAAGGGCGAGCAGTACTTC
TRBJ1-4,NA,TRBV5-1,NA,CASSLQTGNEKLFF,TGCGCCAGCAGCTTGCAAACGGGTAATGAAAAACTGTTTTTT
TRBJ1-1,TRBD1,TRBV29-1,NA,CSANGQGDTEAFF,TGCAGCGCCAACGGACAGGGGGATACTGAAGCTTTCTTT
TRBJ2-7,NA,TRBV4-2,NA,CASSQDQQGHSYEQYF,TGTGCCAGCAGCCAAGATCAACAGGGCCACTCCTACGAGCAGTACTTC
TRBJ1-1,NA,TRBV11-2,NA,CASSFSLDTEAFF,TGTGCCAGCAGCTTTTCTTTAGACACTGAAGCTTTCTTT
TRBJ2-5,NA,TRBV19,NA,CASSGPQETQYF,TGTGCCAGTAGCGGGCCGCAAGAGACCCAGTACTTC
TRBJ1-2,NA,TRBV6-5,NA,CASTLTEGYGYTF,TGTGCCAGCACTCTCACGGAGGGCTATGGCTACACCTTC
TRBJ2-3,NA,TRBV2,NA,CASSERYGRVGTDTQYF,TGTGCCAGCAGTGAAAGGTATGGCAGGGTCGGCACAGATACGCAGTATTTT
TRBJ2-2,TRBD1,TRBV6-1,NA,CASSEAPGQGIPGELFF,TGTGCCAGCAGTGAAGCACCGGGACAGGGGATCCCCGGGGAGCTGTTTTTT
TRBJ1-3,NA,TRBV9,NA,CASSVSGTIISGNTIYF,TGTGCCAGCAGCGTATCCGGGACTATCATCTCTGGAAACACCATATATTTT
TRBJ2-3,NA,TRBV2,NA,CASREDWPKQDTQYF,TGTGCCAGCAGGGAGGACTGGCCTAAACAAGATACGCAGTATTTT
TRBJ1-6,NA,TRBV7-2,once,CASSPQAGVGNSPLHF,TGTGCCAGCAGCCCCCAGGCCGGGGTTGGAAATTCACCCCTCCACTTT
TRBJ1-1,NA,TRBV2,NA,CASTPRVGHVNTEAFF,TGTGCCAGCACCCCCCGGGTAGGGCATGTGAACACTGAAGCTTTCTTT
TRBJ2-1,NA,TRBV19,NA,CASRDRASDRPNEQFF,TGTGCCAGTAGGGACCGGGCCTCCGATAGACCAAATGAGCAGTTCTTC
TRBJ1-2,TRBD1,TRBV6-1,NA,CASSSARTGQGGYTF,TGTGCCAGCAGTTCCGCCCGGACAGGGCAAGGAGGCTACACCTTC
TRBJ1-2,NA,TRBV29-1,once,CSGGGRSYGYTF,TGCAGCGGGGGGGGCAGGTCCTATGGCTACACCTTC
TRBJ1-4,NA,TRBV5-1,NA,CASSPLVGGKLFF,TGCGCCAGCAGCCCCCTGGTGGGGGGGAAACTGTTTTTT
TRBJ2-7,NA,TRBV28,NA,CASSLSGQAQYF,TGTGCCAGCAGTTTATCAGGGCAGGCGCAGTACTTC